The T cell receptor beta chain described here comes from a study of OX40 agonist ivuxolimab in advanced cancers. About the research overall: As their treatment, patients were administered ivuxolimab, an agonistic anti-OX40 (CD134) antibody. Averaging 60 years in age, with a range of roughly 20 to 90, the cohort was 65% to 85% male. Whole-study results and caveats: Dose levels from 0.1 to 3.0 mg/kg saw CD4+ and CD8+ blood T cells expand clonally by week 6. Determination of antigen specificity was not performed for the expanded peripheral T cells.

The V and J ends lost 5 bases and 4 bases, in that order; junction bases with no gene match: 4. Germline V gene data show CDR1 as LNHDA and CDR2 as SQIVND (reference sequence). The length of the CDR3 is 13 residues. Sequencing was performed with immunoSEQ multiplex PCR; in TCRdb, only in-frame clones are kept and a portion is missing. The repertoire holds around 30,000 clones, with about 90% as singletons. On this clone: Its antigen is unknown.

This receptor was identified in an adult with an advanced solid tumor such as melanoma, head and neck, liver or kidney cancer. The chain combines TRBV19 with TRBJ2-7, with 8 bases matching TRBD1. Sample: CD4+ or CD8+ T cells sorted from blood, taken in a trial of the OX40 agonist ivuxolimab. CDR3 amino acids: CASSADREYEQYF. The CDR3 nucleotides are TGTGCCAGTAGTGCGGACAGGGAATACGAGCAGTACTTC.